A selection of T cell receptor beta chains follows, all from one sample in a study of blood T cell repertoires in COVID-19. Clones were sequenced by immunoSEQ multiplex PCR, and TCRdb holds only the in-frame ones, with some missing. The table includes about 61,000 clones, approximately 83% detected once. The specimen sequenced was peripheral blood. These receptors all stem from a human donor in a cohort sampled during active COVID-19. Each CDR3 is given with its conserved first and last residue. Each record gives: D gene, clone size, J gene, V gene, CDR3 DNA, CDR3 protein. D genes are given only for firm matches. Some rows mark clone size as missing; the rest say once, few, many or name a class of expanded clone.

.	.	TRBJ1-3	TRBV19	TGTGCCAGTGGGCGCCGGGAAGGAAACACCATATATTTT	CASGRREGNTIYF
.	.	TRBJ1-1	TRBV4-2	TGTGCCAGCAGCCAAGTGAGTCCGAACACTGAAGCTTTCTTT	CASSQVSPNTEAFF
.	.	TRBJ1-5	TRBV6-2/TRBV6-3	TGTGCCAGCAGTTACCCAGGCAGCTTACCCCAGCATTTT	CASSYPGSLPQHF
.	.	TRBJ2-7	TRBV7-9	TGTGCCAGCAGCTCCCGCGCCCGAGGTCGTGAGCAGTACTTC	CASSSRARGREQYF
.	few	TRBJ2-7	TRBV5-1	TGCGCCAGCAGCTTATCCGACGAGCAGTACTTC	CASSLSDEQYF
TRBD1	.	TRBJ2-2	TRBV10-1	TGCGCCAGCAGTGACAGGGGGCCCGGGGAGCTGTTTTTT	CASSDRGPGELFF
TRBD2	.	TRBJ2-3	TRBV3-1/TRBV3-2	TGTGCCAGCAGCCCCGGGACTAGCGGGGCAAGCACAGATACGCAGTATTTT	CASSPGTSGASTDTQYF
TRBD1	.	TRBJ1-1	TRBV10-3	TGTGCCATGGGGACAGGGACGAACACTGAAGCTTTCTTT	CAMGTGTNTEAFF
TRBD1	.	TRBJ1-3	TRBV7-9	TGTGCCAGCAGCCCCCGCGGGACAGGGGGGGGAAACACCATATATTTT	CASSPRGTGGGNTIYF
TRBD2	.	TRBJ2-7	TRBV6-5	TGTGCCAGCAGTTCACGACTAGCCGGCCGGTACGAGCAGTACTTC	CASSSRLAGRYEQYF
TRBD2	once	TRBJ2-7	TRBV6-2/TRBV6-3	TGTGCCAGCAGTTACACGGGACTAGCGGGAGTCGAGCAGTACTTC	CASSYTGLAGVEQYF
.	.	TRBJ2-2	TRBV5-8	TGTGCCAGCAGCTTGGGGGCAGGAACAAACACCGGGGAGCTGTTTTTT	CASSLGAGTNTGELFF
.	.	TRBJ2-1	TRBV20-1	TGCAGTGCTAATACTAGGAATGAGCAGTTCTTC	CSANTRNEQFF
TRBD2	.	TRBJ2-3	TRBV29-1	TGCAGCGTTGCCGCTCGGGGGGGGACGGATACGCAGTATTTT	CSVAARGGTDTQYF
.	.	TRBJ1-2	TRBV28	TGTGCCAGCGCAGGGGTCTATGGCTACACCTTC	CASAGVYGYTF
.	.	TRBJ1-2	TRBV24-1	TGTGCCACCAGTGATCCCAGGGACGGGGGAAACTATGGCTACACCTTC	CATSDPRDGGNYGYTF
.	.	TRBJ1-3	TRBV27	TGTGCCAGCAGCCGATTGCGGGGAGACCACGATGGAAACACCATATATTTT	CASSRLRGDHDGNTIYF
.	.	TRBJ2-1	TRBV14	TGTGCCAGCAGCCCGGTGGGCCGCTACAATGAGCAGTTCTTC	CASSPVGRYNEQFF
.	.	TRBJ2-2	TRBV5-5	TGTGCCAGCAGCCCGACAGGTTGGGCGTCGACGGGGGAGCTGTTTTTT	CASSPTGWASTGELFF
.	once	TRBJ2-3	TRBV4-2	TGTGCCAGCAGCCAAGATTGGGGGAAAGGTGGTCGGAGGGGGCATCTAGATACGCAGTATTTT	CASSQDWGKGGRRGHLDTQYF
TRBD1	.	TRBJ1-1	TRBV29-1	TGCAGCGTTGAAGCGGACAGGGGGCTGACGACTTTCTTT	CSVEADRGLTTFF
.	.	TRBJ2-2	TRBV3-1/TRBV3-2	TGTGCCAGCAGCCAAGCGGGGAACACCGGGGAGCTGTTTTTT	CASSQAGNTGELFF
TRBD2	.	TRBJ2-5	TRBV20-1	TGCAGTGCGGGGGGGGAGACCCAGTACTTC	CSAGGETQYF
.	.	TRBJ1-2	TRBV7-2	TGTGCCAGCAGCCGAAGCTTACTAGATGGCTACACCTTC	CASSRSLLDGYTF
.	.	TRBJ1-5	TRBV2	TGTGCCAGCAGGTACCAGGGGCATAGCAATCAGCCCCAGCATTTT	CASRYQGHSNQPQHF
TRBD1	.	TRBJ1-1	TRBV11-1	TGTGCCAGCAGCTTATGGGGACAGGGGAACACTGAAGCTTTCTTT	CASSLWGQGNTEAFF
TRBD1	.	TRBJ1-1	TRBV5-1	TGCGCCAGCAGCTTGGCAGGGGGCCTGATGAACACTGAAGCTTTCTTT	CASSLAGGLMNTEAFF
TRBD1	.	TRBJ2-2	TRBV4-2	TGTGCCAGCAGCCAAAATAATTTGACAGGGGTAAATACCGGGGAGCTGTTTTTT	CASSQNNLTGVNTGELFF
.	.	TRBJ1-2	TRBV24-1	TGTGCCACCAGTGCCGGGGGTGGCTACACCTTC	CATSAGGGYTF
TRBD1	.	TRBJ2-7	TRBV5-1	TGCGCCAGCAGCCCCTTCGGACAGGGTGCCACCTACGAGCAGTACTTC	CASSPFGQGATYEQYF
TRBD1	few	TRBJ2-1	TRBV27	TGTGCCAGCAGTTTTTCCAGGACAGGGGGTCAAGGCAATGAGCAGTTCTTC	CASSFSRTGGQGNEQFF
TRBD2	.	TRBJ2-2	TRBV4-3	TGCGCCAGCAGCCAAGAACTAGCGATTGGGACCGGGGAGCTGTTTTTT	CASSQELAIGTGELFF
TRBD2	.	TRBJ2-3	TRBV10-1	TGCGCCAGCCACTTTTCGGGAGGAGATACGCAGTATTTT	CASHFSGGDTQYF
.	.	TRBJ1-6	TRBV6-1	TGTGCCAGCAGTGAAGTGGGCCCACCCCTCCACTTT	CASSEVGPPLHF
TRBD2	many	TRBJ2-7	TRBV10-3	TGTGCCATCAGTGAGTCTGGTAGCGGGAGGGCCGGCGAGCAGTACTTC	CAISESGSGRAGEQYF
.	.	TRBJ2-3	TRBV18	TGTGCCAGCTCACCACGGCGTACTCGGGATGAGGATACGCAGTATTTT	CASSPRRTRDEDTQYF
.	once	TRBJ2-3	TRBV10-1	TGCGCCAGCAGTGAGTCGTTGCCGGGAGATACGCAGTATTTT	CASSESLPGDTQYF
.	.	TRBJ2-3	TRBV4-3	TGCGCCAGCAGCCATCATCCCGGGAGACCGATCACAGATACGCAGTATTTT	CASSHHPGRPITDTQYF
TRBD2	.	TRBJ2-3	TRBV7-2	TGTGCCAGCAGCGACGGACTAGCGGGACTCACAGATACGCAGTATTTT	CASSDGLAGLTDTQYF
.	.	TRBJ2-1	TRBV10-2	TGCGCCACACGGGACTCCGAGTACAATGAGCAGTTCTTC	CATRDSEYNEQFF
.	.	TRBJ2-3	TRBV9	TGTGCCAGCAGCGTAGGTCGGGGACTGGTTACGCAGTATTTT	CASSVGRGLVTQYF
.	.	TRBJ2-1	TRBV30	TGTGCCTGGAGTGTAACTAACCTTGAGCAGTTCTTC	CAWSVTNLEQFF
.	.	TRBJ2-7	TRBV30	TGTGCCTGGGGTGCGGGTACCCACGAGCAGTACTTC	CAWGAGTHEQYF
.	.	TRBJ1-5	TRBV7-2	TGTGCCAGCAGTCCTGCCGGCGCCCTCCAGGCCCAGCATTTT	CASSPAGALQAQHF
TRBD1	.	TRBJ1-3	TRBV7-2	TGTGCCAGCAGCCCACAACAGGGGGCCACTGGAAACACCATATATTTT	CASSPQQGATGNTIYF
TRBD1	.	TRBJ1-5	TRBV3-1/TRBV3-2	TGTGCCAGCAGCGACGGGACAGGGAAGAATCAGCCCCAGCATTTT	CASSDGTGKNQPQHF
.	.	TRBJ2-7	TRBV19	TGTGCCACGGAGCGCCGAGGCGGCACTTTATCGGGCGAGCAGTACTTC	CATERRGGTLSGEQYF